A single sample is the source of the 25 T cell receptor beta chains below, sequenced in a study of cytomegalovirus exposure and HLA in healthy donors. The PCR ran on 60 Vbeta and 13 Jbeta primers. Clones were sequenced by immunoSEQ multiplex PCR, and TCRdb holds only the in-frame ones, with some missing. The top ten hold approximately 1.8% of the sample, which has 140,000 or so clones, roughly 10% seen once. Sequencing used PBMCs. The receptors were gathered from a male donor in good health and CMV-seronegative.

The sample holds a few counts of this clone. No conserved phenylalanine or tryptophan is present at the end of the CDR3, so a read error is the likely explanation. The limits of the CDR3 on the DNA are not certain, so only TCRdb's listed CDR3 is given. The genes are TRBV4-3 and TRBJ1-1. Per the germline V gene, CDR1 is LGHNA and CDR2 is YSLEER. Ends included, the CDR3 has 11 residues. This CDR3 is CASSQGARLGV.

This clone came up a few times. The chain combines TRBV7-2 with TRBJ1-4; weak D call: TRBD1 (5 bases). CDR1 and CDR2 (germline): SGHTA, FQGNSA. The CDR3 sequence is 13 residues long. With 2 bases removed from V and 7 bases from J, the gap between germline ends came to 8 bases. CDR3 loop: CASSLRQFEKLFF. The CDR3 region has the DNA TGTGCCAGCAGCTTAAGACAGTTTGAAAAACTGTTTTTT. Complete variable domain (other parts from reference TRBV7-2 and TRBJ1-4): GAGVSQSPSNKVTEKGKDVELRCDPISGHTALYWYRQSLGQGLEFLIYFQGNSAPDKSGLPSDRFSAERTGGSVSTLTIQRTQQEDSAVYLCASSLRQFEKLFFGSGTQLSVL.

This clone was observed a handful of times. V gene TRBV13 combines with J gene TRBJ1-1; possible D gene TRBD1, 5 bases. The germline V gene encodes CDR1 PRHDT and CDR2 FYEKMQ (reference sequence). Trimming stripped 1 base from V and 1 base from J, with 7 bases between. The CDR3 sequence is 14 residues long. The CDR3 DNA reads as TGTGCCAGCAGCTTAGCCCAGGGGAACACTGAAGCTTTCTTT. This sequence encodes CASSLAQGNTEAFF.

The chain carries TRBV28 and TRBJ1-1; D possibly corresponds to TRBD1 (6 bases). This CDR3 region has 15 residues. With 5 bases removed from V and 1 base from J, the gap between germline ends came to 14 bases. Germline V gene data show CDR1 as MDHEN and CDR2 as SYDVKM. CDR3 sequence reads: CASSRGGSGNTEAFF. Here the CDR3 DNA reads TGTGCCAGCAGTCGAGGGGGTTCAGGGAACACTGAAGCTTTCTTT.

As regards this clone: This same CDR3 is encoded by further DNA sequences in the sample. V usage is TRBV19 and J usage is TRBJ2-7, with D perhaps matching TRBD2 (5 bases). The V end was cut by 5 bases, the J end by 0 bases, with 8 bases between. Germline CDR1 and CDR2: LNHDA and SQIVND (reference sequence). The CDR3 extends over 13 amino acids. CDR3 in DNA: TGTGCCAGTAGTTCCGGGGTCTCCTACGAGCAGTACTTC. It yields the protein CASSSGVSYEQYF.

This rearrangement joins TRBV6-5 to TRBJ1-5; D may be TRBD1 (6 bases). CDR1 and CDR2 (germline): MNHEY, SVGAGI. The V end lost 4 bases, the J end lost 4 bases, and 11 bases lay between the germline ends. CDR3 length equals 14 residues. DNA for the CDR3: TGTGCCAGCAGTTCCGGGACATTGAATCAGCCCCAGCATTTT. It specifies CASSSGTLNQPQHF.

The chain has TRBV30 and TRBJ1-1; 8 bases map to TRBD1. Germline-derived CDR1 and CDR2 are GTSNPN and SVGIG (reference sequence). The CDR3 length is 13 residues. V gave up 5 bases and J gave up 5 bases; unmatched junction bases: 7. The CDR3, as DNA: TGTGCCTGGGACAGGGGAAGGGGTACTGAAGCTTTCTTT. This gives the protein CAWDRGRGTEAFF.

The V and J genes are TRBV30 and TRBJ2-1; 9 nucleotides line up with TRBD1. The junction had 4 bases not matched to a gene; V was cut back by 3 bases and J by 7 bases. This CDR3 spans 13 amino acids. In germline, CDR1 is GTSNPN, CDR2 SVGIG (reference sequence). CDR3 DNA sequence: TGTGCCTGGAGCGCGACAGGGGGAAATGAGCAGTTCTTC. This sequence encodes CAWSATGGNEQFF.

This chain joins TRBV7-2 and TRBJ2-1, with D maybe TRBD2 (6 bases). CDR1 is SGHTA and CDR2 is FQGNSA in the germline V gene. This CDR3 is built from 14 residues. The V and J ends lost 5 bases and 9 bases respectively, with 17 bases between them. CDR3 protein: CASSPSGFGGEQFF. The CDR3 nucleotides are TGTGCCAGCAGCCCGAGCGGATTCGGGGGTGAGCAGTTCTTC.

This clone occurred a few times. V usage is TRBV5-1 and J usage is TRBJ1-2; D remains ambiguous. V dropped 2 bases and J dropped 0 bases, with 11 bases sitting between them. This CDR3 is 15 amino acids long. Germline V CDR1 and CDR2: SGHRS, YFSETQ. This chain's CDR3 is CASSFGWETNYGYTF. In DNA, the CDR3 is TGCGCCAGCAGCTTTGGTTGGGAGACTAACTATGGCTACACCTTC.

The table lists this clone with a few counts. V is TRBV6-5 and J is TRBJ1-2, with TRBD1 as a possible D gene (5 bases). Germline lookup yields CDR1 MNHEY and CDR2 SVGAGI. CDR3 length: 12 amino acids. Trimming removed 2 bases from V and 8 bases from J, with 9 bases in between. The CDR3 sequence: CASSYAGVGYTF. CDR3 coding DNA: TGTGCCAGCAGTTACGCGGGGGTAGGCTACACCTTC.

This clone was observed a few times. The sample contains more than one DNA sequence encoding this CDR3. The chain uses TRBV4-2 and TRBJ2-7; 7 bases map to TRBD2. Germline V lookup: CDR1 LGHNA, CDR2 YNFKEQ. Unmatched junction bases numbered 8, after V lost 1 base and J lost 2 bases. CDR3 length: 16 residues. CDR3 nucleotides: TGTGCCAGCAGCCAAGGGGGTGGGGCGGGAGCCTACGAGCAGTACTTC. It yields the protein CASSQGGGAGAYEQYF.

This chain joins TRBV19 and TRBJ1-2, with D perhaps matching TRBD1 (6 bases). CDR3 size: 15 residues. Deletions cut 3 bases from V and 2 bases from J, with 13 bases between. Germline CDR1 and CDR2: LNHDA and SQIVND (reference sequence). CDR3 region: CASSMGATVNYGYTF. The CDR3 bases are TGTGCCAGTAGTATGGGGGCGACAGTCAACTATGGCTACACCTTC.

The chain combines TRBV28 with TRBJ1-2; 10 bases agree with TRBD1. The CDR3 spans 17 residues. Germline V gene sequence: CDR1 MDHEN, CDR2 SYDVKM. Unmatched junction bases numbered 13, after V lost 4 bases and J lost 5 bases. This CDR3 is CASSSRDRGIHAYGYTF. CDR3 bases: TGTGCCAGCAGTTCCCGGGACAGGGGCATCCATGCGTATGGCTACACCTTC.

Details on this clone: One end of the junction varies from germline; a read error may be responsible. This sample also contains other DNA sequences that code for the same CDR3. The V and J genes are TRBV4-3 and TRBJ2-3; TRBD1 agrees at 12 bases. Germline lookup yields CDR1 LGHNA and CDR2 YSLEER. The CDR3 length is 16 residues. The CDR3, as DNA: TGCGCCAGCAGCCAAGGAGGGACAGGGGGCATGGCTACGCAGTATTTC. Its protein is CASSQGGTGGMATQYF.

This sequence joins TRBV28 and TRBJ2-6; TRBD1 is a possible D gene (5 bases). Trimming cost V 5 bases and J 4 bases, with 12 bases left between them. Germline V CDR1 and CDR2: MDHEN, SYDVKM. CDR3 length: 15 residues. Here the CDR3 reads CASSLGGAGANVLTF. The CDR3 nucleotides are TGTGCCAGCAGTCTCGGTGGGGCAGGGGCCAACGTCCTGACTTTC.

The chain combines TRBV5-4 with TRBJ2-3; 8 bases map to TRBD2. Germline CDR1 is SGHNT and CDR2 is YYREEE (reference sequence). The CDR3 covers 17 residues. Trimming at V came to 4 bases and at J to 5 bases, leaving 15 bases not matched to a gene. The chain's CDR3 is CASSLGAGGPPEDTQYF. Written as DNA, the CDR3 is TGTGCCAGCAGCCTAGGTGCGGGGGGACCCCCTGAAGATACGCAGTATTTT.

This clone was counted only a few times. The V and J genes are TRBV30 and TRBJ2-7; 7 bases fit TRBD1. V shed 8 bases and J 5 bases; nucleotides not matched to a gene: 12. CDR3 length equals 13 residues. CDR1 and CDR2 from the germline V gene are GTSNPN and SVGIG (reference sequence). The CDR3 DNA reads as TGTGCCGGGACAGAGGGGGTTTCGGACGAGCAGTACTTC. Its protein is CAGTEGVSDEQYF. The whole variable domain, remainder taken from reference TRBV30 and TRBJ2-7, is SQTIHQWPATLVQPVGSPLSLECTVEGTSNPNLYWYRQAAGRGLQLLFYSVGIGQISSEVPQNLSASRPQDRQFILSSKKLLLSDSGFYLCAGTEGVSDEQYFGPGTRLTVT.

This clone was found a few times. The gene calls are TRBV4-3 and TRBJ2-2; 7 bases are a match to TRBD1. The V segment lost 0 bases and the J segment 6 bases; nucleotides outside the gene matches: 7. The CDR3 loop spans 16 amino acids. Germline V CDR1 and CDR2: LGHNA, YSLEER. The CDR3, as DNA: TGCGCCAGCAGCCAAGACCGACAGGGTGGGGCCGGGGAGCTGTTTTTT. It is translated as CASSQDRQGGAGELFF.

This clone appeared a few times. The rearrangement uses TRBV7-2 and TRBJ2-1; D perhaps matches TRBD2 (5 bases). This CDR3 is built from 15 residues. Trimming pared 4 bases from V and 2 bases from J, leaving 12 bases between. CDR1 and CDR2 (germline): SGHTA, FQGNSA. CDR3: CASSSVGIPYNEQFF. The CDR3 bases are TGTGCCAGCAGCTCGGTCGGGATTCCCTACAATGAGCAGTTCTTC.

This clone was detected a few times. The chain uses TRBV7-2 and TRBJ2-7; the D gene is possibly TRBD2 (5 bases). CDR3 size: 16 residues. V gave up 4 bases and J gave up 3 bases, with 19 bases separating them. CDR1 is SGHTA and CDR2 is FQGNSA in the germline V gene. CDR3 region: CASSSFSGSSNYEQYF. The CDR3 nucleotides read TGTGCCAGCAGCTCATTCTCGGGGAGCTCAAACTACGAGCAGTACTTC.

This clone showed up just a few times. The rearrangement joins TRBV19 to TRBJ2-2, with 10 bases aligning to TRBD1. Losses at the gene ends were 5 bases for V and 2 bases for J; bases not matched to a gene: 5. From germline, CDR1 is LNHDA and CDR2 SQIVND (reference sequence). This CDR3 spans 16 amino acids. The CDR3 DNA reads as TGTGCCAGTAGTTCACGACAGGGGGCAAACACCGGGGAGCTGTTTTTT. Residues: CASSSRQGANTGELFF.

Here the CDR3 DNA reads TGTGCCAGCAGCCTCTCGAGCGGGGACGGGGAAAAACTGTTTTTT. It codes for CASSLSSGDGEKLFF. This sequence joins TRBV9 and TRBJ1-4, with D possibly matching TRBD1 (5 bases). Per the germline V gene, CDR1 is SGDLS and CDR2 is YYNGEE. V dropped 4 bases and J dropped 8 bases, with 18 bases sitting between them. This CDR3 spans 15 amino acids.

V and J are TRBV7-6 and TRBJ2-5; possible D gene TRBD2, 6 bases. The germline CDR1 and CDR2 sequences are SGHVS and FNYEAQ. The CDR3 consists of 14 residues. Trimming removed 4 bases from V and 7 bases from J, with 16 bases in between. The CDR3 bases are TGTGCCAGCAGCTCGGGAGTAGGGGAGGTGACCCAGTACTTC. It codes for CASSSGVGEVTQYF.

V and J are TRBV5-1 and TRBJ1-2, with no clear D. Trimming left V 2 bases short and J 2 bases short, with 10 bases between. Per the germline V gene, CDR1 is SGHRS and CDR2 is YFSETQ. This CDR3 contains 14 residues. The CDR3 nucleotides are TGCGCCAGCAGCTTACTGGGAGGGAACTATGGCTACACCTTC. Translation: CASSLLGGNYGYTF.